This T cell receptor beta chain derives from a study of OX40 agonist ivuxolimab in advanced cancers. Whole-study findings and limits: Expanded peripheral T cell antigen specificity was not determined.

Trimming took 1 base from V and 3 from J; bases not matched to a gene: 4. The CDR3 length is 14 residues. Germline CDR1 is SGHRS and CDR2 is YFSETQ. As for this clone: Its target is unknown.

TCRdb's copy holds only in-frame clones and misses some; the assay was immunoSEQ multiplex PCR. The table includes about 48,000 clones, around 83% detected once. This receptor was taken from an adult with an advanced solid tumor such as melanoma, head and neck, liver or kidney cancer. The V call is TRBV5-1, the J call TRBJ2-7; TRBD1 aligns across 7 bases. Sequenced material: CD4+ or CD8+ T cells sorted from blood, taken in a trial of the OX40 agonist ivuxolimab. Here the CDR3 reads CASSLSNRGYEQYF. CDR3 coding DNA: TGCGCCAGCAGCTTGAGTAACAGGGGCTACGAGCAGTACTTC.